Listed below are T cell receptor beta chains from one sample, sequenced in a study of a mutant IDH1 vaccine in newly diagnosed glioma. The protocol was immunoSEQ multiplex PCR, while the TCRdb copy is restricted to in-frame clones and leaves out a portion. The sample holds 45,000 to 60,000 clones, just under 80% seen once. No antigens are known for them. Specimen: PBMCs, collected from a glioma patient whose treatment included an IDH1 peptide vaccine. These receptors were taken from a man aged 45-65 years with glioma. The CDR3 runs from the conserved cysteine through the conserved F or W. The D gene is left open where the match is weak. A clone size is listed for some rows: how often the clone was seen (once, few, many), or a class if it is expanded.

V	length	J	D	size	CDR3	DNA
TRBV30	12	TRBJ2-5	NA	NA	CAWSASEETQYF	TGTGCCTGGAGTGCCAGCGAAGAGACCCAGTACTTC
TRBV6-5	14	TRBJ2-7	TRBD1	NA	CASSRQGSSYEQYF	TGTGCCAGCAGTCGACAGGGTAGCTCCTACGAGCAGTACTTC
TRBV6-5	14	TRBJ1-1	TRBD1	NA	CASRLGQRNTEAFF	TGTGCCAGCAGATTGGGACAGAGGAACACTGAAGCTTTCTTT
TRBV5-4	13	TRBJ1-2	NA	NA	CASSLEGSRGYTF	TGTGCCAGCAGCTTAGAGGGAAGTAGGGGCTACACCTTC
TRBV6-1	14	TRBJ1-5	NA	NA	CASSDISSNQPQHF	TGTGCCAGCAGTGATATCAGTAGCAATCAGCCCCAGCATTTT
TRBV5-1	15	TRBJ2-1	NA	NA	CASSLRPSVYNEQFF	TGCGCCAGCAGCTTGAGGCCAAGCGTTTACAATGAGCAGTTCTTC
TRBV7-2	15	TRBJ2-7	NA	NA	CASSLDHGSPYEQYF	TGTGCCAGCAGCTTAGATCACGGCAGTCCCTACGAGCAGTACTTC
TRBV5-5	16	TRBJ1-3	NA	NA	CASSFGAYFSGNTIYF	TGTGCCAGCAGCTTTGGAGCCTACTTCTCTGGAAACACCATATATTTT
TRBV7-8	17	TRBJ2-7	NA	few	CASSLAIQPGPSYEQYF	TGTGCCAGCAGCTTAGCTATTCAACCGGGACCAAGCTACGAGCAGTACTTC
TRBV19	14	TRBJ2-2	NA	once	CASKSTANTGELFF	TGTGCCAGTAAATCGACTGCGAACACCGGGGAGCTGTTTTTT
TRBV29-1	14	TRBJ2-1	TRBD2	NA	CSVGWTSGFDEQFF	TGCAGCGTTGGGTGGACTAGCGGGTTCGATGAGCAGTTCTTC
TRBV6-6	16	TRBJ1-1	NA	NA	CASSYVSQGLNTEAFF	TGTGCCAGCAGTTACGTGTCCCAGGGCCTGAACACTGAAGCTTTCTTT
TRBV28	12	TRBJ1-1	NA	few	CASSSVNTEAFF	TGTGCCAGCAGTTCAGTGAACACTGAAGCTTTCTTT
TRBV5-6	15	TRBJ2-7	TRBD1	NA	CASSSFRDRAHEQYF	TGTGCCAGCAGCTCGTTCCGGGACAGGGCTCACGAGCAGTACTTC
TRBV29-1	13	TRBJ2-1	TRBD2	NA	CSVELAGGNEQFF	TGCAGCGTTGAGCTAGCGGGGGGGAATGAGCAGTTCTTC
TRBV6-1	14	TRBJ2-7	NA	few	CASSTPGISYEQYF	TGTGCCAGCAGTACCCCCGGGATCTCCTACGAGCAGTACTTC
TRBV7-9	12	TRBJ1-1	NA	few	CASSLNSPEAFF	TGTGCCAGCAGCTTGAATAGCCCTGAAGCTTTCTTT
TRBV19	11	TRBJ1-3	NA	NA	CASSIRNTIYF	TGTGCCAGTAGTATACGGAACACCATATATTTT
TRBV5-1	16	TRBJ2-2	NA	NA	CASSLARAGDTGELFF	TGCGCCAGCAGCTTGGCCCGGGCAGGGGACACCGGGGAGCTGTTTTTT
TRBV27	14	TRBJ1-2	NA	NA	CASSWAGAGYGYTF	TGTGCCAGCAGTTGGGCCGGGGCAGGCTATGGCTACACCTTC
TRBV30	14	TRBJ1-4	TRBD1	once	CAWAPDRGTEKLFF	TGTGCCTGGGCCCCAGACAGGGGGACTGAAAAACTGTTTTTT
TRBV11-3	17	TRBJ2-1	NA	once	CASSSETGYSSYNEQFF	TGTGCCAGCAGCTCCGAAACAGGGTATTCGTCCTACAATGAGCAGTTCTTC
TRBV6-1	15	TRBJ1-1	NA	NA	CASSAQGLGYTEAFF	TGTGCCAGCAGTGCCCAGGGGTTGGGGTACACTGAAGCTTTCTTT